These T cell receptor beta chains were read from a single sample in a study of CD8+ T cells in alopecia areata. Produced via immunoSEQ multiplex PCR; TCRdb's table is partial and in-frame only. Counted here are 150,000 or so clones, 58% occurring once; the ten biggest clones make up 5% to 7%. Material: CD4+ T cells sorted from blood, obtained at week 0. The receptor source for this set is a human donor with alopecia areata. Both conserved end residues are part of each CDR3. A D gene is named only where the DNA matches it firmly. Expanded clones get a size class; other rows say once, few or many, or leave the size out.

D gene,clone size,V gene,J gene,CDR3 protein,CDR3 DNA
NA,NA,TRBV27,TRBJ2-7,CASSPDRYYEQYF,TGTGCCAGCAGCCCGGACAGATACTACGAGCAGTACTTC
TRBD2,few,TRBV5-1,TRBJ2-5,CASSGGTSGETQYF,TGCGCCAGCAGCGGTGGGACTAGCGGAGAGACCCAGTACTTC
NA,NA,TRBV5-6,TRBJ2-5,CASSYRTFQETQYF,TGTGCCAGCAGCTATCGGACTTTCCAAGAGACCCAGTACTTC
NA,NA,TRBV7-6,TRBJ1-3,CASSLPGRREGNTIYF,TGTGCCAGCAGTCTCCCAGGGCGCAGGGAGGGAAACACCATATATTTT
NA,NA,TRBV15,TRBJ1-5,CATSRDQGQPQHF,TGTGCCACCAGCAGAGATCAGGGTCAGCCCCAGCATTTT
TRBD1,few,TRBV19,TRBJ1-1,CATYRGRYTEAFF,TGTGCCACTTACAGGGGGCGATACACTGAAGCTTTCTTT
NA,NA,TRBV29-1,TRBJ2-3,CSAGKVRGPLTDTQYF,TGCAGCGCCGGGAAGGTACGGGGGCCGCTCACAGATACGCAGTATTTT
NA,few,TRBV7-9,TRBJ1-1,CASSLGEVPEAFF,TGTGCCAGCAGCTTAGGGGAAGTCCCTGAAGCTTTCTTT
TRBD1,NA,TRBV30,TRBJ2-1,CAYSRDSYNEQFF,TGTGCCTACTCGAGGGACAGTTACAATGAGCAGTTCTTC
TRBD1,NA,TRBV11-2,TRBJ1-1,CASSSGQGGMNTEAFF,TGTGCCAGCAGCTCGGGACAGGGTGGCATGAACACTGAAGCTTTCTTT
NA,NA,TRBV6-1,TRBJ1-2,CASIPGALPDGYTF,TGTGCCAGCATACCAGGCGCCCTTCCGGATGGCTACACCTTC
NA,NA,TRBV18,TRBJ2-5,CASSSNGGVWETQYF,TGTGCCAGCTCATCAAACGGCGGGGTATGGGAGACCCAGTACTTC
TRBD2,NA,TRBV6-5,TRBJ2-7,CASSYWSSGGGNEQYF,TGTGCCAGCAGTTACTGGTCTAGCGGGGGGGGCAACGAGCAGTACTTC
TRBD2,NA,TRBV12-5,TRBJ2-1,CASGLTSGANEQFF,TGTGCTAGTGGTTTGACTAGCGGGGCCAATGAGCAGTTCTTC
TRBD2,few,TRBV19,TRBJ2-1,CASSMRGGLNEQFF,TGTGCCAGTAGTATGCGCGGGGGACTCAATGAGCAGTTCTTC
TRBD1,NA,TRBV30,TRBJ2-5,CAWSLGTGVIRTQYF,TGTGCCTGGAGTCTGGGGACAGGGGTAATTAGGACCCAGTACTTC
TRBD1,NA,TRBV23-1,TRBJ2-5,CASFSPPWDRRSQETQYF,TGCGCCAGCTTCTCCCCTCCATGGGACAGGAGATCTCAAGAGACCCAGTACTTC
NA,few,TRBV29-1,TRBJ2-3,CSAMGAGQRTDTQYF,TGCAGCGCCATGGGGGCGGGACAGCGCACAGATACGCAGTATTTT
TRBD1,few,TRBV7-8,TRBJ1-1,CASSLAGGVGQAFF,TGTGCCAGCAGCTTAGCAGGGGGCGTCGGTCAGGCTTTCTTT
NA,few,TRBV14,TRBJ1-1,CASSPSRTQPEAFF,TGTGCCAGCAGCCCCTCTCGGACACAGCCTGAAGCTTTCTTT
NA,NA,TRBV29-1,TRBJ1-2,CSVEVRVEGYTF,TGCAGCGTTGAGGTCAGGGTTGAGGGCTACACCTTC
NA,NA,TRBV30,TRBJ1-3,CAWTPLGTSGNTIYF,TGTGCCTGGACTCCACTAGGGACATCTGGAAACACCATATATTTT
NA,NA,TRBV4-1,TRBJ2-7,CASSLWAGSTQQYF,TGCGCCAGCAGCCTTTGGGCGGGATCTACGCAGCAGTACTTC
NA,NA,TRBV7-2,TRBJ1-1,CASSADINTEAFF,TGTGCCAGCAGCGCTGATATCAACACTGAAGCTTTCTTT
NA,NA,TRBV29-1,TRBJ2-4,CSVEAYAKNIQYF,TGCAGCGTTGAAGCATACGCCAAAAACATTCAGTACTTC
TRBD1,NA,TRBV15,TRBJ1-2,CATSRAIFTTGDSGYTF,TGTGCCACCAGCAGAGCCATATTTACGACAGGGGATTCTGGCTACACCTTC
NA,NA,TRBV15,TRBJ2-3,CATSTQLSDTQYF,TGTGCCACCAGCACACAGCTTTCAGATACGCAGTATTTT
TRBD2,NA,TRBV7-8,TRBJ2-6,CASSSGGSGANVLTF,TGTGCCAGCAGCAGCGGGGGCTCTGGGGCCAACGTCCTGACTTTC
TRBD1,NA,TRBV7-8,TRBJ1-5,CASSLAGDRGRSQPQHF,TGTGCCAGCAGCTTAGCGGGGGACAGGGGGCGAAGCCAGCCCCAGCATTTT